Listed below are T cell receptor beta chains from one sample, sequenced in a study of blood T cell repertoires in COVID-19. The table came from immunoSEQ multiplex PCR; TCRdb's copy has only in-frame clones and leaves some out. The table has 45,000 to 55,000 clones, 80% to 85% seen once. Sequencing was carried out using peripheral blood. Receptors were obtained from a man between 50 and 59 years old with acute or convalescent COVID-19. Both conserved end residues are part of each CDR3.

V,J,CDR3
TRBV15,TRBJ2-3,CATSREQASGKDTQYF
TRBV4-2,TRBJ2-3,CASSQTGSTDTQYF
TRBV6-5,TRBJ2-7,CASREGSRRYEQYF
TRBV6-2/TRBV6-3,TRBJ2-3,CASSYAPGQGPDTQYF
TRBV19,TRBJ2-7,CASRDSSGLRYEQYF
TRBV28,TRBJ1-6,CASSLGQGSSPLHF
TRBV7-9,TRBJ1-2,CASSLIGTYGYTF
TRBV6-5,TRBJ2-7,CASIKLTGGEQYF
TRBV7-2,TRBJ2-3,CASSLAGLAAMGDTQYF
TRBV7-9,TRBJ2-7,CASSRGQGAHEQYF
TRBV4-3,TRBJ2-1,CASSPRRDSYNEQFF
TRBV11-2,TRBJ1-3,CASSLVKGREAGNTIYF
TRBV20-1,TRBJ1-1,CSAEYYTEAFF
TRBV2,TRBJ1-5,CASSEAQGDHWPQHF
TRBV7-2,TRBJ2-3,CASSPLADTQYF
TRBV5-1,TRBJ1-1,CASSISTGYTEAFF
TRBV2,TRBJ2-7,CASSEIERLAGDYEQYF